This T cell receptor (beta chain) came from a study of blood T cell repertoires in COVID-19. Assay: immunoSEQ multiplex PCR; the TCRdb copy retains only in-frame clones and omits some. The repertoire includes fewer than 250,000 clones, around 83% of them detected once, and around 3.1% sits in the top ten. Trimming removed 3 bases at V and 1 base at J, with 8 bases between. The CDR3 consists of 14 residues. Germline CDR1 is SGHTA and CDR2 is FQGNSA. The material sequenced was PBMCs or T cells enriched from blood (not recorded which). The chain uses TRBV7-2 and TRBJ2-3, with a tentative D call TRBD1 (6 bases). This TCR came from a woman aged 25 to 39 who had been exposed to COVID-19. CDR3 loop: CASSFTGRTDTQYF. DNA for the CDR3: TGTGCCAGCAGCTTTACAGGGCGCACAGATACGCAGTATTTT.